This is a list of T cell receptor beta chains from one sample in a study of PD-1 blockade in classical Hodgkin lymphoma. The assay was immunoSEQ multiplex PCR, and TCRdb's table has in-frame clones only and misses some. The table has tens of thousands of clones, about 89% seen once. The material sequenced was peripheral blood mononuclear cells (PBMCs), taken at baseline. Source of these receptors: a human donor with classical Hodgkin lymphoma. Each CDR3 is given with its conserved first and last residue. Fields, in order: V gene, D gene, J gene, clone size, CDR3 DNA, CDR3 protein. D genes are given only for firm matches. For some rows the clone size is stated as once, few or many, or as a class when expanded; others skip it.

>TRBV29-1|-|TRBJ2-7|-
TGCAGCGTTGGGGGGGCTCTCGAGCAGTACTTC
CSVGGALEQYF
>TRBV11-2|-|TRBJ2-5|once
TGTGCCAGCAGCCTATCGGGCACGAAAGAGACCCAGTACTTC
CASSLSGTKETQYF
>TRBV10-3|-|TRBJ2-3|-
TGTGCCACCCTGGACATTTCCAACACGCAGTATTTT
CATLDISNTQYF
>TRBV7-2|TRBD2|TRBJ2-1|-
TGTGCCAGCAGGCCCACTAGCGGCAATGAGCAGTTCTTC
CASRPTSGNEQFF
>TRBV5-1|-|TRBJ2-1|-
TGCGCCAGCAGCCCCGTAGCGGAGGCATACAATGAGCAGTTCTTC
CASSPVAEAYNEQFF
>TRBV11-2|-|TRBJ2-5|-
TGTGCCAGCAGCTTAGAGGCCAGGGGAGGAGAGACCCAGTACTTC
CASSLEARGGETQYF
>TRBV5-6|TRBD1|TRBJ1-3|-
TGTGCCAGCAGCTTGCGCGACAGGGTATACACCATATATTTT
CASSLRDRVYTIYF
>TRBV27|-|TRBJ1-1|-
TGTGCCAGCAGTTTATCCCTGACAGGGAACACTGAAGCTTTCTTT
CASSLSLTGNTEAFF
>TRBV25-1|-|TRBJ2-5|once
TGTGCCAGTACTCTCCAGGGTTCCCTAGGGATAGAGACCCAGTACTTC
CASTLQGSLGIETQYF
>TRBV6-5|-|TRBJ1-5|-
TGTGCCAGCAGCCAAAGGAGCAATCAGCCCCAGCATTTT
CASSQRSNQPQHF
>TRBV2|TRBD2|TRBJ2-7|-
TGTGCCAGCAGCGCGACGGGACTAGCGGTGTACGAGCAGTACTTC
CASSATGLAVYEQYF
>TRBV27|-|TRBJ2-3|-
TGTGCCAGCAGTTCCCCCAGTTTCGCTGGGGGGACTAGCACAGATACGCAGTATTTT
CASSSPSFAGGTSTDTQYF
>TRBV28|-|TRBJ2-7|-
TGTGCCACCCACGAACCCGCAGGGACCTTGGAGCAGTACTTC
CATHEPAGTLEQYF
>TRBV29-1|TRBD2|TRBJ2-3|-
TGCAGCGTTGATCTGACTAGCGGGAGGGCAGATACGCAGTATTTT
CSVDLTSGRADTQYF
>TRBV5-8|TRBD1|TRBJ2-6|-
TGTGCCAGCAGCTTACCGGGACAGGGCTCTGGGGCCAACGTCCTGACTTTC
CASSLPGQGSGANVLTF
>TRBV7-6|TRBD2|TRBJ2-7|-
TGTGCCAGCAGCCTGGATCTCGGAGGGACTAGCGGGAGCTACGAGCAGTACTTC
CASSLDLGGTSGSYEQYF
>TRBV6-6|-|TRBJ1-1|-
TGTGCCTCAAAGGACCCGAACACTGAAGCTTTCTTT
CASKDPNTEAFF
>TRBV5-4|TRBD2|TRBJ2-5|-
TGTGCCAGCAGCCCATCCGGGGGGATCGCTAGCGGGAGAAGAGAGACCCAGTACTTC
CASSPSGGIASGRRETQYF
>TRBV6-6|TRBD1|TRBJ1-1|few
TGTGCCAGCAGGGCCCAGGGGGTGAGTGAAGCTTTCTTT
CASRAQGVSEAFF
>TRBV7-2|-|TRBJ2-3|-
TGTGCCAGCAGTTATGGGATCCCGGGCCCCACAGATACGCAGTATTTT
CASSYGIPGPTDTQYF
>TRBV6-6|TRBD1|TRBJ2-7|-
TGTGCCAGCACACTTACAGGGGACTACGAGCAGTACTTC
CASTLTGDYEQYF
>TRBV7-9|-|TRBJ2-5|-
TGTGCCAGCAGCCTCATTGATACCCAGTACTTC
CASSLIDTQYF
>TRBV27|TRBD1|TRBJ1-5|once
TGTGCCAGCAGTCCCTGGGACAGAAGCAATCAGCCCCAGCATTTT
CASSPWDRSNQPQHF
>TRBV4-2|-|TRBJ1-1|-
TGTGCCAGCAGCCAGGGGCCCCAGAACACTGAAGCTTTCTTT
CASSQGPQNTEAFF
>TRBV5-1|-|TRBJ2-3|-
TGCGCCAGCAGCTTGGGTGGGGCCGGCACAGATACGCAGTATTTT
CASSLGGAGTDTQYF
>TRBV6-6|-|TRBJ1-5|-
TGTGCCAGCAGTTACTCGCACAGGTACAATCAGCCCCAGCATTTT
CASSYSHRYNQPQHF
>TRBV12-5|TRBD1|TRBJ2-2|-
TGTGCTAGTGGACCGGGACAGGGGGATGCCGGGGAGCTGTTTTTT
CASGPGQGDAGELFF
>TRBV25-1|TRBD1|TRBJ2-5|-
TGTGCCAGCAGTGCCCAAGGGGACAGGGGGCGGAAGACCCAGTACTTC
CASSAQGDRGRKTQYF
>TRBV6-1|-|TRBJ1-3|-
TGTGCCAGCAGTGAATTGGGGGCTGGAAACACCATATATTTT
CASSELGAGNTIYF
>TRBV19|-|TRBJ2-5|-
TGTGCCAGTAGTATATGGGGGGAGACGGAGACCCAGTACTTC
CASSIWGETETQYF
>TRBV9|-|TRBJ1-4|-
TGTGCCAGCAGCCAAGGGGGGACAACTAATGAAAAACTGTTTTTT
CASSQGGTTNEKLFF
>TRBV29-1|-|TRBJ1-2|-
TGCAGCGTTTACCGGGGCTATGGCTACACCTTC
CSVYRGYGYTF
>TRBV7-2|-|TRBJ1-1|-
TGTGCCAGCAGGTGGGGCAGCACTGAAGCTTTCTTT
CASRWGSTEAFF
>TRBV20-1|-|TRBJ2-5|-
TGCAGTGCTCCAGAGAGAGAGACCCAGTACTTC
CSAPERETQYF
>TRBV27|-|TRBJ2-5|once
TGTGCCAGCAGTTTGATAGCGGAGCAAGAGACCCAGTACTTC
CASSLIAEQETQYF
>TRBV10-1|TRBD2|TRBJ2-5|-
TGCGCCAGCAGTGGATGGACTAGCGGGTACCAAGAGACCCAGTACTTC
CASSGWTSGYQETQYF
>TRBV5-1|TRBD1|TRBJ2-1|-
TGCGCCAGCAGCTCGACAGGGTTGAGCAATGAGCAGTTCTTC
CASSSTGLSNEQFF
>TRBV4-1|-|TRBJ2-7|-
TGCGCCAGCAGCCAAGGGACCTTGGGGGAGCAGTACTTC
CASSQGTLGEQYF
>TRBV9|TRBD2|TRBJ2-1|-
TGTGCCAGCAGCCAGACTAGCGGGGAAGAGCAGTTCTTC
CASSQTSGEEQFF
>TRBV28|-|TRBJ2-7|-
TGTGCCAGCAGGAAGATGGCAAGGGGCTCCTACGAGCAGTACTTC
CASRKMARGSYEQYF
>TRBV2|-|TRBJ1-5|few
TGTGCCAGCAGCTCGTCGGCAAATAGCAATCAGCCCCAGCATTTT
CASSSSANSNQPQHF
>TRBV28|-|TRBJ2-5|-
TGTGCCAGCAGAGAAGGAGGAAGAGAGACCCAGTACTTC
CASREGGRETQYF
>TRBV16|-|TRBJ1-2|-
TGTGCCAGCAGCCAATGGACAGTTCTATATGGCTACACCTTC
CASSQWTVLYGYTF
>TRBV6-5|-|TRBJ1-1|-
TGTGCCAGTCAGTACGGACGGGGAAACACTGAAGCTTTCTTT
CASQYGRGNTEAFF
>TRBV5-6|TRBD2|TRBJ2-1|once
TGTGCCAGCAGCTTGGAGCGGGGCCCCCGCAATGAGCAGTTCTTC
CASSLERGPRNEQFF
>TRBV25-1|TRBD1|TRBJ2-7|-
TGTGCCAGCAGTGGACAGGGCCATTACGCTTCCTACGAGCAGTACTTC
CASSGQGHYASYEQYF
>TRBV10-2|TRBD1|TRBJ1-5|-
TGCGCCAGCAGAGAAACTCTGGGACAGGGGAGAGGTCAGCCCCAGCATTTT
CASRETLGQGRGQPQHF
>TRBV14|-|TRBJ2-7|-
TGTGCCAGCTCAAACCAAGGTTATGAGCAGTACTTC
CASSNQGYEQYF
>TRBV19|TRBD1|TRBJ1-4|-
TGTGCCAGTAGTGCTTCCGGGACAGGGCAAAAACTGTTTTTT
CASSASGTGQKLFF
>TRBV5-8|-|TRBJ2-1|-
TGTGCCAGCAGCTTGGCCATAGTAAGGAGAGACGGCAATGAGCAGTTCTTC
CASSLAIVRRDGNEQFF
>TRBV2|TRBD1|TRBJ1-4|-
TGTGCCAGCGATCTACAGGGGACTAATGAAAAACTGTTTTTT
CASDLQGTNEKLFF
>TRBV6-5|TRBD1|TRBJ1-5|-
TGTGCCAGCAGTTATAAGGGGGCTTATCAGCCCCAGCATTTT
CASSYKGAYQPQHF
>TRBV6-1|-|TRBJ2-2|once
TGTGCCAGCACCCGACGGGACTCAAACACCGGGGAGCTGTTTTTT
CASTRRDSNTGELFF
>TRBV19|-|TRBJ1-5|-
TGTGCCAGTAGTAGGACTTATAGCAATCAGCCCCAGCATTTT
CASSRTYSNQPQHF
>TRBV2|TRBD1|TRBJ2-1|-
TGTGCCAGCAGTGGGGACAGATCCTACAATGAGCAGTTCTTC
CASSGDRSYNEQFF
>TRBV28|TRBD1|TRBJ2-3|-
TGTGCCAGCAGTGGGACAGGGCCTACCCCGGGTACGCAGTATTTT
CASSGTGPTPGTQYF
>TRBV9|TRBD1|TRBJ1-4|-
TGTGCCAGCAGCGCGGGGACAGGGGTGAATGAAAAACTGTTTTTT
CASSAGTGVNEKLFF